A selection of T cell receptor beta chains follows, all from one sample in a study of blood T cells in healthy people across ages. Using its own MiXCR run on the 5' RACE reads, TCRdb lists one record per CDR3 protein. Of about 290,000 distinct CDR3 sequences in the sample, about 25% are singletons; the top ten hold 25% to 30%. The sequenced sample was blood. The receptors originated from a woman aged 70-85 years in good health. Both conserved end residues are part of each CDR3. The D gene is left open where the match is weak. Size is stated for part of the rows, as once, few or many counts, or as a class when the clone is expanded.

D: NA; V: TRBV5-1; J: TRBJ2-3; size: NA; DNA: TGCGCCAGCAGCGTCGGACTATCAGATACGCAGTATTTT; CDR3: CASSVGLSDTQYF
D: TRBD2; V: TRBV20-1; J: TRBJ2-7; size: NA; DNA: TGCAGTGCTACGGAGGCAGGACTAGCGGTCGATAGCTCCTACGAGCAGTACTTC; CDR3: CSATEAGLAVDSSYEQYF
D: NA; V: TRBV15; J: TRBJ2-1; size: few; DNA: TGTGCCACCTCGACCAGATCGGGTGAGCAGTTCTTC; CDR3: CATSTRSGEQFF
D: NA; V: TRBV2; J: TRBJ2-1; size: NA; DNA: TGTGCCAGCAAAGGCGGGATCTCCTACAATGAGCAGTTCTTC; CDR3: CASKGGISYNEQFF
D: NA; V: TRBV7-2; J: TRBJ1-6; size: NA; DNA: TGTGCCAGCAGCCCGAGGGGTCCCAGTTCACCCCTCCACTTT; CDR3: CASSPRGPSSPLHF
D: NA; V: TRBV28; J: TRBJ1-3; size: few; DNA: TGTGCCAGCGTTTCGGGGCTTGGAAACACCATATATTTT; CDR3: CASVSGLGNTIYF
D: NA; V: TRBV20-1; J: TRBJ1-5; size: once; DNA: TGCAGTGCTCGGCGGGCGGGACAAGGAAATCAGCCCCAGCATTTT; CDR3: CSARRAGQGNQPQHF
D: NA; V: TRBV9; J: TRBJ2-2; size: few; DNA: TGTGCCAGCAGCCCCGGGACTTCCAGGAGGACCGGGGAGCTGTTTTTT; CDR3: CASSPGTSRRTGELFF
D: NA; V: TRBV28; J: TRBJ1-5; size: few; DNA: TGTGCCAGCAGTTTACCGGACGGATATAGCAATCAGCCCCAGCATTTT; CDR3: CASSLPDGYSNQPQHF
D: TRBD2; V: TRBV28; J: TRBJ2-7; size: few; DNA: TGTGCCAGCAGTTTGTTCCTAGCGGGGCAATACGAGCAGTACTTC; CDR3: CASSLFLAGQYEQYF
D: TRBD1; V: TRBV15; J: TRBJ2-3; size: NA; DNA: TGTGCCACCAACCGACAGGGGGTCTCAGATACGCAGTATTTT; CDR3: CATNRQGVSDTQYF
D: NA; V: TRBV24-1; J: TRBJ2-6; size: NA; DNA: TGTGCCACCAGTGGAACAGCTTCATCTGGGGCCAACGTCCTGACTTTC; CDR3: CATSGTASSGANVLTF
D: NA; V: TRBV18; J: TRBJ2-4; size: few; DNA: TGTGCCAGCTCACCCGAGGGGGGGAGTTTGAACATTCAGTACTTC; CDR3: CASSPEGGSLNIQYF
D: NA; V: TRBV20-1; J: TRBJ2-2; size: NA; DNA: TGCAGTGCCTCGGACAGGAGGAACACCGGGGGGCTGTTTTTT; CDR3: CSASDRRNTGGLFF
D: NA; V: TRBV2; J: TRBJ2-2; size: few; DNA: TGTGCCAGCAGCGGGGACCCCGTCCGGCCCGGGGAGCTGTTTTTT; CDR3: CASSGDPVRPGELFF
D: NA; V: TRBV6-2/TRBV6-3; J: TRBJ2-5; size: few; DNA: TGTGCCAGCAGTTACGACGGAGAATGGACCCAGTACTTC; CDR3: CASSYDGEWTQYF
D: TRBD1; V: TRBV28; J: TRBJ2-1; size: few; DNA: TGTGCCAGCAGTTTTCTTACGGACAGGGGCCTCAATGAGCAGTTCTTC; CDR3: CASSFLTDRGLNEQFF
D: TRBD2; V: TRBV7-9; J: TRBJ2-1; size: few; DNA: TGTGCCAGCAGCCCGACTAGCGGGAGGGCCTTTGAGCAGTTCTTC; CDR3: CASSPTSGRAFEQFF
D: TRBD1; V: TRBV7-8; J: TRBJ1-6; size: NA; DNA: TGTGCCAGCAGCCCTCGGGACAGTTCCAATTCACCCCTCCACTTT; CDR3: CASSPRDSSNSPLHF
D: TRBD2; V: TRBV28; J: TRBJ2-1; size: NA; DNA: TGTGCCAGCAGTCTTTGGACTAGCGGGAGTGCGTCCAATGAGCAGTTCTTC; CDR3: CASSLWTSGSASNEQFF
D: NA; V: TRBV6-1; J: TRBJ2-2; size: few; DNA: TGTGCCAGCACTAGGAGTGGAAGGACGAACACCGGGGAGCTGTTTTTT; CDR3: CASTRSGRTNTGELFF
D: TRBD2; V: TRBV5-1; J: TRBJ2-3; size: few; DNA: TGCGCCAGCTCCAGGGGGTCCGTTAGCGGGAGGGCCGGAGATACGCAGTATTTT; CDR3: CASSRGSVSGRAGDTQYF
D: NA; V: TRBV3-1; J: TRBJ1-1; size: NA; DNA: TGTGCCAGCAGCCGCCTCACAGGAGTTACTTTCTTT; CDR3: CASSRLTGVTFF
D: NA; V: TRBV6-2/TRBV6-3; J: TRBJ2-7; size: NA; DNA: TGTGCCGGCCGCCGGGCTGATCGCTCCTACGAGCAGTACTTC; CDR3: CAGRRADRSYEQYF
D: TRBD2; V: TRBV20-1; J: TRBJ2-1; size: few; DNA: TGCAGTGCTAAGACCTTACTAGCGGGAGGGGCCGTAGGCTACAATGAGCAGTTCTTC; CDR3: CSAKTLLAGGAVGYNEQFF
D: NA; V: TRBV18; J: TRBJ2-5; size: many; DNA: TGTGCCAGCAGCCCACAGGGAGGAGAGACCCAGTACTTC; CDR3: CASSPQGGETQYF